This T cell receptor (beta chain) was identified in a study of blood T cell repertoires in COVID-19 (dated by TCRdb to 2020 to 2021). General notes on the study: Collaborator samples came from the United States, Italy and Spain and covered acute and convalescent phases of COVID-19. The prospective study material was composed of cDNA or gDNA derived from T cells, B-cell-depleted T cells, or PBMCs. Where HLA class I and class II types were available, the types were taken from metadata supplied by the sample provider, not from assay-based typing. Deeply sampled blood TCRbeta repertoires from subjects exposed to, actively infected with, or recovered from COVID-19 were included in the dataset. A de-identified subject ID, COVID-19 status, age in years and sex were almost always included in the sample metadata. Samples came from the ongoing ImmuneRACE study (first 160 participants) plus 1,254 subjects from 6 global collaborators. The repertoires were made available in a free public database intended to serve as a resource for research on the immune response to SARS-CoV-2. General study outcomes and caveats: Clinical and demographic metadata were provided uncurated, with the amount varying by source and participant.

The collaborating institutions used their own protocols to collect whole blood in K2EDTA tubes. For TCRbeta analysis, collaborators shipped samples in one of three forms: frozen whole blood, isolated PBMCs, or DNA extracted from either of those sample types. TCRbeta CDR3 regions were amplified from genomic DNA by means of the immunoSEQ Assay, a bias-controlled multiplex PCR. As for the original processing: Nucleated cell counts per sample were estimated from amplification of reference gene primers within the assay. Sequence reads were collapsed and filtered to measure the absolute abundance of every unique TCRbeta CDR3 rearrangement. Productive Simpson clonality was computed per sample as the square root of Simpson's diversity index over productive rearrangements. Sourced from immuneACCESS, this table was stored by TCRdb with only in-frame sequences that have V and J called. A share of the clones is absent; for the studies checked, an unresolved V gene accounts for under half, and the remainder has no known explanation. From that table come the V and J calls and clone size; the DNA was used to work out D and trimming. For this sample there are tens of thousands of clones; 85% to 95% appear just once. About 2.5% of the sample comes from the top ten.

Details on this clone: This clone's antigen is unknown. Base qualities are not recorded, but no much larger clone differs from it by a single base.

CDR1 LNHDA and CDR2 SQIVND were looked up in the germline V gene (reference sequence). Here V drops 0 bases and J drops 4 bases, and the junction holds 6 bases not matched to any gene. Taken from cysteine to phenylalanine, the CDR3 has 16 residues. Of the read, only the CDR3 DNA is kept; its 48 bases are in frame from base 1. The sequenced sample was peripheral blood. This clonotype was obtained from a human donor with active COVID-19. The donor label of this sample is uncertain. The chain uses TRBV19 and TRBJ2-7; 10 central nucleotides agree with TRBD1. The CDR3 protein sequence reads: CASSIDLRTGGYEQYF. The sequenced DNA: TGTGCCAGTAGTATAGATCTCAGGACAGGGGGATACGAGCAGTACTTC.